The clone carrying this T cell receptor (beta chain) showed up just a few times. Its specificity is not known. The CDR3 is 16 amino acids. The germline V gene encodes CDR1 SGHKS and CDR2 YYEKEE (reference sequence). V was shortened by 0 bases and J by 4 bases, with 17 bases between the two germline ends. This specimen belongs to a study of early T cells in non-severe SARS-CoV-2 infection. In the study overall: Unsorted whole blood bulk RNA was sequenced, with unpaired chains.

The TCR library protocol attached unique molecular identifiers to the individual cDNA molecules. TCRdb recomputed calls from the 5' RACE reads with MiXCR, one row per CDR3 protein. The data contain tens of thousands of distinct CDR3 sequences, 9.5% to 15% of them seen just once; the ten biggest clones take up 4.5%. The study, taken as a whole, reports: Reliance on VDJdb matching favored anti-spike CD8 responses; private and CD4 specificities were missed.

The chain has TRBV5-5 and TRBJ2-7, with a tentative D call TRBD2 (6 bases). The TCR originated in an adult who was a healthcare worker with PCR-confirmed SARS-CoV-2 infection or an uninfected control (not recorded which). Sequenced sample: whole blood. CDR3 region: CASSLGWPRGRYEQYF. CDR3 sequence (DNA): TGTGCCAGCAGCTTGGGTTGGCCGCGGGGTAGATACGAGCAGTACTTC.